The sequence of this T cell receptor (beta chain) was determined in a study of T-cell reconstitution after alpha-beta-depleted transplantation in children. Unique molecular identifiers tagged the TCRbeta library. A single record per CDR3 protein comes from TCRdb applying MiXCR to the PCR reads. The sample has about 640,000 distinct CDR3 sequences, 10% to 15% seen once; the top ten hold around 2%. This clonotype was observed a single time. Its antigen is undetermined. Study-level findings and limits: Day-60 TCRbeta diversity that was high in some patients was derived from surviving recipient T cells and thymic progenitors. Counts and diversity of T cells one year after transplant came mostly from newly produced T cells.

The CDR3 loop spans 13 amino acids. V gave up 6 bases and J gave up 7 bases; unmatched junction bases: 5. Germline V gene data show CDR1 as MNHEY and CDR2 as SVGEGT. The receptor comes from a male patient younger than 18 who had a stem cell transplant for acute myeloid leukemia, so the T cells may come from the graft donor. This material consisted of PBMCs, mostly from graft donor cells, taken 360 days after TCRalphabeta/CD19-depleted stem cell transplant. The chain is built from TRBV6-2 or TRBV6-3 and TRBJ2-7; TRBD2 matches at 11 bases. CDR3 sequence reads: CASRRLAGMEQYF. DNA for the CDR3: TGTGCCAGCAGGAGACTAGCGGGAATGGAGCAGTACTTC.